This record covers a single TCR beta chain. The antigen remains undetermined. The ends were cut back, 5 bases at V and 5 bases at J, with 16 bases in the middle. From germline, CDR1 is SEHNR and CDR2 FQNEAQ (reference sequence). This CDR3 has 15 residues. Method: immunoSEQ multiplex PCR; TCRdb's copy keeps in-frame clones and lacks some. The sample carries about 76,000 clones, roughly 89% recorded once. This specimen comes from a study of OX40 agonist ivuxolimab in advanced cancers. In the study overall: Patients' therapy was ivuxolimab, an antibody that acts as an agonist of OX40 (CD134). Study-wide results and limits: On average, a greater number of expanded clones characterised CD8+ T cells relative to CD4+.

This TCR was recovered from an adult with an advanced solid tumor such as melanoma, head and neck, liver or kidney cancer. The sequencing used CD4+ or CD8+ T cells sorted from blood, collected in a trial of the OX40 agonist ivuxolimab. V usage is TRBV7-9 and J usage is TRBJ2-1, with D perhaps matching TRBD1 (5 bases). The chain's CDR3 is CASSPGQNPHNEQFF. In DNA, the CDR3 is TGTGCCAGCAGCCCTGGACAAAACCCTCACAATGAGCAGTTCTTC.